This T cell receptor (beta chain) was recorded in a study of T cell repertoires in cytomegalovirus infection (dated by TCRdb to the late 2010s). Describing the broader study: Donor HLA type was relevant to the analysis, because carriage of CMV infection together with the matching HLA type was indicated by public TCR beta signatures. Broad study findings and their caveats: Carriers of CMV infection plus the relevant HLA type were discriminated by the cumulative frequency of public TCR beta family members in the study cohort and in an independent roughly 350-donor cohort. The ex vivo response was dominated by HLA-C-restricted CMV-specific TCR beta clonotypes, and the single most frequent clonotype in two of eight donors was supplied by these HLA-C-restricted clonotypes.

Trimming removed 2 bases from V and 3 bases from J, leaving 15 bases between the germline ends. Per the germline V gene, MNHEY is the CDR1 and SVGEGT is the CDR2. The CDR3 covers 16 residues, taking in both the cysteine and the phenylalanine. CDR3 DNA is the only sequence kept; it has 48 bases, read in frame from the first base. TCRdb shows the sequencer as Illumina HiSeq 1500. Using fastp at Q25 and MiXCR, TCRdb reprocessed the public reads and kept productive beta chains. Records with the same CDR3 protein are collapsed into one entry carrying the most frequent genes and DNA. The sample has roughly 200,000 distinct CDR3 sequences on record, about a sixth of them singletons. The top ten constitute 20% to 25% of the sample. This clonotype appeared a few times. Its recognized antigen is unknown. Base qualities were left out, and no much larger clone turns up one base away.

The chain uses TRBV6-2 or TRBV6-3 and TRBJ2-3; the D segment could be TRBD2, given 5 matching bases. The clonotype originates from a human donor in good health (CMV status not recorded). Some clones in this sample may be carry-over from other donors' samples. The sample comprised CD8+ T cells from PBMCs. The CDR3 is CASSYAVGEGTDTQYF. Here is the DNA: TGTGCCAGCAGTTACGCAGTCGGGGAAGGAACAGATACGCAGTATTTT.